These 17 T cell receptor beta chains were all obtained from the same sample, sequenced in a study of blood T cell repertoires in COVID-19. TCRdb keeps only in-frame clones here, not all; method: immunoSEQ multiplex PCR. The sample holds hundreds of thousands of clones; 70% to 90% are singletons and the top ten take 0.85% to 0.9%. The sample taken for sequencing was PBMCs or T cells enriched from blood (not recorded which). The origin of the receptors is a man in his fifties or sixties who had been exposed to COVID-19.

The chain is built from TRBV28 and TRBJ2-1, with 8 bases identical to TRBD2. V shed 4 bases and J 3 bases; nucleotides not matched to a gene: 11. Germline CDR1 MDHEN, CDR2 SYDVKM. This CDR3 has 17 residues. The DNA of the CDR3 is TGTGCCAGCAGTTCCGCCCCGGGGGGGGCTCACTACAATGAGCAGTTCTTC. The encoded protein is CASSSAPGGAHYNEQFF.

This chain connects TRBV9 to TRBJ2-1; D is undetermined. The V end was cut by 0 bases, the J end by 7 bases, with 8 bases between. The CDR3 extends over 13 amino acids. CDR1 is SGDLS, CDR2 YYNGEE, per germline. The CDR3 nucleotides read TGTGCCAGCAGCGTAGTGGCTTCTAATGAGCAGTTCTTC. It translates to CASSVVASNEQFF.

CDR3 residues: CAWTGRGGQPQHF. The CDR3 coding sequence is TGTGCCTGGACTGGCAGGGGCGGTCAGCCCCAGCATTTT. V is TRBV30 and J is TRBJ1-5; a possible D gene is TRBD1 (6 bases). Germline assignment: CDR1 GTSNPN and CDR2 SVGIG (reference sequence). The V end lost 4 bases, the J end lost 6 bases, and 13 bases lay between the germline ends. The CDR3 spans 13 residues.

The chain joins TRBV5-4 to TRBJ1-2, with TRBD1 matching over 7 bases. Germline V gene lookup returns CDR1 SGHNT and CDR2 YYREEE (reference sequence). The V gene end was trimmed by 4 bases and the J gene end by 5 bases; junction bases not matched to a gene: 11. The length of the CDR3 is 15 residues. The CDR3 spells CASSTDRVQGYGYTF. The CDR3 nucleotides read TGTGCCAGCAGCACCGACAGGGTTCAGGGGTATGGCTACACCTTC.

The chain joins TRBV12-3 or TRBV12-4 to TRBJ2-1; TRBD2 matches 10 bases. CDR3 length equals 13 residues. The junction had 3 bases not matched to a gene; V was cut back by 9 bases and J by 4 bases. CDR3: CASRTSGYNEQFF. Here the CDR3 DNA reads TGTGCCAGTCGGACTAGCGGATACAATGAGCAGTTCTTC.

The rearrangement joins TRBV21-1 to TRBJ2-1; the table names TRBD1, a call not compared with the DNA. TRBV21-1 is labeled a pseudogene. CDR3 length: 16 amino acids. CDR3 amino acids: CASSKLEGTGDNEQFF. The DNA of the CDR3 is TGTGCCAGCAGCAAATTGGAGGGGACAGGTGACAATGAGCAGTTCTTC.

V gene TRBV27 combines with J gene TRBJ2-5; possibly TRBD2 for D (5 bases). Trimming took off 6 bases at V and 3 bases at J, with 11 bases between the two ends. Looked up from germline, CDR1 is MNHEY and CDR2 is SMNVEV (reference sequence). The CDR3 is 13 amino acids. The CDR3 DNA sequence: TGTGCCAGCAGCCCCGACTATGAAGAGACCCAGTACTTC. Translating it yields CASSPDYEETQYF.

In DNA form, the CDR3 reads TGCGCCAGCAGCTTGGGCCAGGGCGCGGCCGGGGAGCTGTTTTTT. It translates to CASSLGQGAAGELFF. The gene calls are TRBV5-1 and TRBJ2-2; a possible D gene is TRBD1 (5 bases). Germline V gene data show CDR1 as SGHRS and CDR2 as YFSETQ. The CDR3 runs 15 residues. V was trimmed by 0 bases and J by 6 bases, leaving 12 bases between them.

The V gene is TRBV7-3, the J gene TRBJ2-1, with TRBD2 matching 10 bases. The CDR3 consists of 17 residues. The V gene end was trimmed by 7 bases and the J gene end by 6 bases; junction bases not matched to a gene: 15. In germline, CDR1 is SGHTA, CDR2 FQGTGA. The CDR3 sequence is CASTLGGASGSINEQFF. CDR3 DNA: TGTGCCAGCACCCTGGGGGGTGCTAGCGGGAGTATCAATGAGCAGTTCTTC. Together with reference TRBV7-3 and TRBJ2-1, the CDR3 gives the full variable domain: GAGVSQTPSNKVTEKGKYVELRCDPISGHTALYWYRQSLGQGPEFLIYFQGTGAADDSGLPNDRFFAVRPEGSVSTLKIQRTERGDSAVYLCASTLGGASGSINEQFFGPGTRLTVL.

The chain recombines TRBV30 with TRBJ2-1, with D maybe TRBD2 (5 bases). This CDR3 contains 15 residues. V was trimmed by 2 bases and J by 6 bases, leaving 17 bases between them. CDR1 and CDR2 from the germline V gene are GTSNPN and SVGIG (reference sequence). The CDR3 protein is CAWSWTGLGANEQFF. In DNA, the CDR3 is TGTGCCTGGAGTTGGACGGGGTTAGGCGCCAATGAGCAGTTCTTC.

J is TRBJ1-3 and V is TRBV28; D unresolved. The V end was cut by 2 bases, the J end by 0 bases, with 8 bases between. CDR3 length: 15 amino acids. Germline-derived CDR1 and CDR2 are MDHEN and SYDVKM. In DNA, the CDR3 is TGTGCCAGCAGTTTACCCACCGGCTCTGGAAACACCATATATTTT. Its protein is CASSLPTGSGNTIYF. The variable domain in full, with the rest retrieved from reference TRBV28 and TRBJ1-3, is DVKVTQSSRYLVKRTGEKVFLECVQDMDHENMFWYRQDPGLGLRLIYFSYDVKMKEKGDIPEGYSVSREKKERFSLILESASTNQTSMYLCASSLPTGSGNTIYFGEGSWLTVV.

The gene calls are TRBV24-1 and TRBJ1-5, with a weak D call TRBD1 (5 bases). Per germline, CDR1 KGHDR and CDR2 SFDVKD. The CDR3 has 13 residues. The germline V and J ends were trimmed by 3 bases and 11 bases, with 13 bases remaining between them. CDR3 in DNA: TGTGCCACCAGTGATCAGGGCGGAACGGCCCAGCATTTT. Protein sequence: CATSDQGGTAQHF.

The chain has TRBV19 and TRBJ2-2, with D possibly TRBD1 on 5 matching bases. The CDR3 spans 14 residues. V lost 1 base and J lost 7, with 10 bases in between. Germline V gene data show CDR1 as LNHDA and CDR2 as SQIVND (reference sequence). The CDR3 here is CASSIAGLFGELFF. For the CDR3, the DNA is TGTGCCAGTAGTATAGCAGGGCTGTTCGGGGAGCTGTTTTTT.

In DNA form, the CDR3 reads TGTGCCAGCAGCCAAACGGTGAGCTCCTACAATGAGCAGTTCTTC. It encodes CASSQTVSSYNEQFF. The chain joins TRBV3-1 (or the pseudogene TRBV3-2) to TRBJ2-1, with no clear D. CDR1 and CDR2 from the germline V gene are LGHDT and YNNKEL (reference sequence). This CDR3 contains 15 residues. With 2 bases removed from V and 0 bases from J, the gap between germline ends came to 8 bases.

This chain links TRBV24-1 with TRBJ2-3; 8 nucleotides line up with TRBD1. Germline V gives CDR1 KGHDR, CDR2 SFDVKD. This CDR3 has 16 amino acids. With 3 bases clipped from V and 1 base from J, the junction kept 5 bases outside the gene matches. CDR3 region: CATSDPGGERTDTQYF. The CDR3 nucleotides read TGTGCCACCAGTGATCCAGGGGGCGAACGCACAGATACGCAGTATTTT.

This chain joins TRBV3-1 (or the pseudogene TRBV3-2) and TRBJ1-2; maybe TRBD1 (6 bases). Germline loops: CDR1 LGHDT, CDR2 YNNKEL (reference sequence). This CDR3 contains 14 residues. V lost 1 base, J lost 4 bases, and 10 bases lay in between. The CDR3 region has the DNA TGTGCCAGCAGCCAAGTCCCCAGGGGCTATGGCTACACCTTC. Translation: CASSQVPRGYGYTF.

The rearrangement links TRBV3-1 (or the pseudogene TRBV3-2) to TRBJ2-2; weak D call: TRBD2 (5 bases). Deletions cut 1 base from V and 4 bases from J, with 7 bases between. CDR3 length: 14 amino acids. Germline V CDR1 and CDR2: LGHDT, YNNKEL (reference sequence). The CDR3: CASSQADFTGELFF. The CDR3 DNA sequence: TGTGCCAGCAGCCAAGCGGACTTCACCGGGGAGCTGTTTTTT.